The present TCR beta chain was sequenced within a study of shared clonotypes between healthy human individuals (dated by TCRdb to 2018 to 2020). About the study as a whole: Three men and a couple of women, aged 18 to 49 years, made up the cohort. Libraries were prepared and TCR repertoires were sequenced by different laboratories using diverse techniques, in order to increase sequencing depth and limit assay-specific biases. Each donor's leukapheresis produced roughly between roughly 0.85 and 9.5 billion PBMCs. For each donor, CD4 naive and CD4 memory were each given three plates, CD8 naive was given two plates, and CD8 memory was given one plate. To estimate repertoire size and how much clonotypes are shared between individuals, the study performed deep sequencing of blood TCR repertoires from a few healthy adults. Points the paper makes about the study in general: Across several donors, roughly 5.1% of naive CD4, approximately 3.6% of naive CD8, 2.3% of memory CD4, and 0.4% of memory CD8 clonotypes were shared. The small number of donors limited the genetic and exposure-history diversity represented. Higher generation probabilities were observed for clonotypes shared by all four sorted-subset donors than for non-shared clonotypes. Only blood was sampled, and tissue TCR repertoires likely differ from those in blood. Even with the large sequencing depth, rarefaction of the sorted-subset datasets indicated that sequencing was incomplete. Pairwise subsampling led to the expectation that sequencing depth would affect the degree of clonotype sharing among donors. Estimated clonotype richness was generally larger for naive than for memory subsets.

Taken from the germline V gene, the CDR1 and CDR2 loops are SGHTA and FQGNSA. The germline ends are 9 bases apart after V is trimmed by 1 base and J by 2 bases. The CDR3, from cysteine to phenylalanine, totals 15 residues. The kept DNA is CDR3 alone, 45 bases in frame from the first base. Donors were healthy HIV-negative adults with no recently reported acute infections or vaccinations. Every donor was a Caucasian adult living in Nashville, Tennessee, USA. CD4+ T cells were enriched through magnetic negative selection, after which naive cells were positively selected on CD45RA and the remaining negative fraction served as the memory subset. Blood was obtained by leukapheresis, after which PBMCs were separated by Ficoll-Histopaque density gradient centrifugation and cryopreserved in liquid nitrogen vapor phase. Analytical flow cytometry was used to check the purity and quantity of each magnetically sorted T cell population. Each sorted fraction had its genomic DNA isolated and then quantified by UV absorbance on a Nanodrop 2000c.

Using the deep immunoSEQ assay, TCR CDR3 regions were amplified from genomic DNA by multiplex PCR. Extracted genomic DNA from each cell subset was spread evenly across all wells of several immunoSEQ 96-well plates, with each plate serving as a replicate. For sorted subsets, about 200 ng genomic DNA, equal to 30,000 or so T cell genomes, was loaded into each replicate PCR. Purified libraries were measured with a Qubit 3.0 fluorometer, size-checked on a Bioanalyzer 2100, and measured again with the KAPA Library Quantification kit. Every immunoSEQ 96-well plate was sequenced on a dedicated single-read 150-cycle Illumina NextSeq 550 flow cell. In the original analysis: Because only junctional sequences without quality scores were contained in the immunoSEQ output, filtering matching that applied to full-length reads could not be performed. To assign V/J genes and CDR3, sequences were annotated using PyIR, a Python wrapper for IgBLAST v1.9, with IMGT germline references. Reads with weak V/J assignments (E-value above 1e-6), missing CDR3, stop codons, out-of-frame junctions, or ambiguous translated residues were removed. V3J clonotypes were defined as sequences sharing an identical inferred V gene, J gene, and CDR3 amino acid sequence. The percentage overlap between two repertoires was calculated by dividing the number of shared unique clonotypes by the size of the smaller repertoire. Richness of each repertoire was evaluated using RTK rarefaction, the Chao1 estimator, and Recon v2.1 estimates of unobserved clonotypes. For all TCRbeta clonotypes obtained by the gDNA method from a few donors, generation probabilities were computed with OLGA. The table comes from immuneACCESS by way of TCRdb, which keeps in-frame sequences with V and J called. Part of the clones is missing from these tables; in studies checked, under half for an unresolved V gene and the rest for unknown reasons. Clone size and the V and J calls come from that table; the DNA yielded D and trimming. The sample table records 1 million to 1.3 million clones; about 80% of these occur just once. The ten top clones hold roughly 0.65% of the sample.

As for this clone: What this receptor recognizes is not known. It has no much larger one-base neighbor in the sample; base qualities were not kept.

The clonotype was recovered from a man aged 18 to 30 in good health. Some clones in this sample may be carry-over from other donors' samples. The chain is made from TRBV7-2 and TRBJ1-5; the D region possibly corresponds to TRBD1 (5 bases align). Sequencing was performed on memory CD4+ T cells from PBMCs. The cell subset or site tag for this specimen amounts to: CD45RA-negative fraction. The DNA sequence is given as TGTGCCAGCAGCTTAGATTCGGGGGGCAATCAGCCCCAGCATTTT. It specifies CASSLDSGGNQPQHF.